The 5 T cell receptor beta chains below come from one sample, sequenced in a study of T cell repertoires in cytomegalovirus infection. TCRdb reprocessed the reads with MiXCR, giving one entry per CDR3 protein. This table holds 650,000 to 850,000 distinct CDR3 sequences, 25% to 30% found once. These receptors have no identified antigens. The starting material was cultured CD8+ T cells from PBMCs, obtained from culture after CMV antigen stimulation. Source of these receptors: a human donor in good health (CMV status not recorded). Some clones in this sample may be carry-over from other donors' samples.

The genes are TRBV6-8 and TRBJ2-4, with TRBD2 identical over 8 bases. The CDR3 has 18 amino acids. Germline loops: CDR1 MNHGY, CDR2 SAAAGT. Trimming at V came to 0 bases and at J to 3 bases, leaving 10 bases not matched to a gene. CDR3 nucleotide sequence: TGTGCCAGCAGTTACTCGATAGATATGGCGGGGGGCAAAAACATTCAGTACTTC. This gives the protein CASSYSIDMAGGKNIQYF.

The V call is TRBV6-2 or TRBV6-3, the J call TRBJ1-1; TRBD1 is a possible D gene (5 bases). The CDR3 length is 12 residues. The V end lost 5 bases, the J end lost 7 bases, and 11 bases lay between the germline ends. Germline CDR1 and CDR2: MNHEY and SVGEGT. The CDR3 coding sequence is TGTGCCAGCAGTGACCTAGACAGTGAAGCTTTCTTT. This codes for CASSDLDSEAFF.

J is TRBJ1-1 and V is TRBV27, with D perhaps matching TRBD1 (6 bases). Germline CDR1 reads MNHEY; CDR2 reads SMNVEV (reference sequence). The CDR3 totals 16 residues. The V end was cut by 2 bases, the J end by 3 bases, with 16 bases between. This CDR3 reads CASSLTRGSTHTEAFF. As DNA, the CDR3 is TGTGCCAGCAGTTTAACGAGGGGGTCCACACACACTGAAGCTTTCTTT.

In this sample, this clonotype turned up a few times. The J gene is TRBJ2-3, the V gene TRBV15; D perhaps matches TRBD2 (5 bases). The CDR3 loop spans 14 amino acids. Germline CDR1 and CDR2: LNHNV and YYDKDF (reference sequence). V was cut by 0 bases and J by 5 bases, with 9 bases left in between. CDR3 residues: CATSRERVRDTQYF. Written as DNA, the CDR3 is TGTGCCACCAGCAGAGAGCGGGTTCGAGATACGCAGTATTTT.

For the CDR3, the DNA is TGTGCCAGCAGTTTAGGGCGACAGGGGGCGAATTCCTACGAGCAGTACGTC. This encodes CASSLGRQGANSYEQYV. The V and J genes are TRBV12-3 or TRBV12-4 and TRBJ2-7, with 10 bases fitting TRBD1. With 1 base clipped from V and 1 base from J, the junction kept 7 bases outside the gene matches. CDR3 length: 17 amino acids.